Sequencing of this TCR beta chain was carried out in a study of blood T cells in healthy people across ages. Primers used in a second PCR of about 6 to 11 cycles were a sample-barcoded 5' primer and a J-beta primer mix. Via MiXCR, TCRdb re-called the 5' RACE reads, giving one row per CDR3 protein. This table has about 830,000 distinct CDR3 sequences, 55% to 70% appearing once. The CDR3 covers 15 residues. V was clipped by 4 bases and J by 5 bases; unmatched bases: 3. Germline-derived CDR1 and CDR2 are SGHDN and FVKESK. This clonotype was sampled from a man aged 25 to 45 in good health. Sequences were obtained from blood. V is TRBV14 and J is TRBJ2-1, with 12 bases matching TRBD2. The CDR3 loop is CASSRLAGAHNEQFF. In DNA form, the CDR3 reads TGTGCCAGCAGCCGACTAGCGGGAGCCCACAATGAGCAGTTCTTC.